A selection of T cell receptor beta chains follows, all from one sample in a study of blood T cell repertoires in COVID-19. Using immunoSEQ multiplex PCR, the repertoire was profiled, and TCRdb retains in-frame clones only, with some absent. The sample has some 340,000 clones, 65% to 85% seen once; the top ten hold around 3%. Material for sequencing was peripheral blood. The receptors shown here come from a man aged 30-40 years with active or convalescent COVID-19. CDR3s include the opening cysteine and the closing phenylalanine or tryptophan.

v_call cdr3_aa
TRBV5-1 CASSWAPLAGGSYEQYF
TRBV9 CASSVELRWNEQFF
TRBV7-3 CASSFRLAGYNEQFF
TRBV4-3 CASSDGQTSYEQYF
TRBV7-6 CASSLAGQGGDEQYF
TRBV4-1 CASSQVEAAGANVLTF
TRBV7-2 CASSLVAGGQQFF
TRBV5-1 CASSLVGPPFF
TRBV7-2 CASSLDRVQSPLHF
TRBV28 CASRQTGGVTEAFF
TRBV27 CATSFGGGTYNEQFF
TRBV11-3 CASSPQGSQETQYF
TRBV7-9 CASSLAAGFETQYF
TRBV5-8 CASSWTAGNEQFF
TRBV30 CAWRWGGTEAFF
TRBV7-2 CASSPMGQALGYTF
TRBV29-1 CSVEESRPGELFF
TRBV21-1 CASSKEDGSYNSPLHF
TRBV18 CASSPAGETDTQYF
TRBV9 CASSLDSHQPQHF
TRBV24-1 CATFAGVNTEAFF
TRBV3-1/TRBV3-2 CASSQDQGQGTEAFF
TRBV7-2 CASSLDTGGSNQPQHF
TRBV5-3 CASRTTTGRYQPQHF
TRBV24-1 CATSDSRTGPPAQQYF
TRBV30 CAWESGGTHLNEQFF
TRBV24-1 CATSDLTGTSGRTDTQYF
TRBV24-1 CATSSGSYGYTF
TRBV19 CASSTQTGEEGYGYTF
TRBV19 CASSIGGGLNEKLFF
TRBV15 CATSRGQGQETQYF
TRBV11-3 CASSPGLAGGRETQYF